The 24 T cell receptor beta chains below were found in one sample sequenced in a study of T cell responses to AZD1222 COVID-19 vaccine. Method: immunoSEQ multiplex PCR; TCRdb's copy keeps in-frame clones and lacks some. The data show over 90,000 clones, with approximately 86% seen just once and less than 6% held by the top ten. Sequencing used peripheral blood, obtained on day 0 of AZD1222 vaccination. The receptors were sampled from an adult in good health.

The rearrangement joins TRBV11-2 to TRBJ2-5; 9 bases are shared with TRBD2. This CDR3 contains 14 residues. The germline CDR1 and CDR2 sequences are SGHAT and FQNNGV. Germline trimming cut 3 bases from V and 7 bases from J; bases unmatched to any gene: 6. The chain's CDR3 is CASSFLAGLATQYF. As DNA, the CDR3 is TGTGCCAGCAGCTTCCTAGCGGGACTTGCGACCCAGTACTTC. The full variable domain, in which reference TRBV11-2 and TRBJ2-5 provide the parts outside the CDR3, is EAGVAQSPRYKIIEKRQSVAFWCNPISGHATLYWYQQILGQGPKLLIQFQNNGVVDDSQLPKDRFSAERLKGVDSTLKIQPAKLEDSAVYLCASSFLAGLATQYFGPGTRLLVL.

The J gene is TRBJ1-3, the V gene TRBV5-4, with D hard to call. V lost 0 bases to trimming and J lost 0 bases, with 10 bases between them. The CDR3 consists of 16 residues. Germline CDR1 and CDR2: SGHNT and YYREEE (reference sequence). The CDR3 sequence is CASSLAGGSSGNTIYF. DNA of the CDR3: TGTGCCAGCAGCTTGGCAGGCGGATCCTCTGGAAACACCATATATTTT.

CDR3 region: CASQDPGRYNQPQHF. Here the CDR3 DNA reads TGTGCCAGTCAAGACCCGGGACGGTACAATCAGCCCCAGCATTTT. The V and J genes are TRBV19 and TRBJ1-5; D perhaps matches TRBD1 (5 bases). Trimming took 8 bases from V and 3 from J, leaving 17 bases between them. CDR3 length equals 15 residues. From germline, CDR1 is LNHDA and CDR2 SQIVND (reference sequence). The variable domain in full, with the rest retrieved from reference TRBV19 and TRBJ1-5, is DGGITQSPKYLFRKEGQNVTLSCEQNLNHDAMYWYRQDPGQGLRLIYYSQIVNDFQKGDIAEGYSVSREKKESFPLTVTSAQKNPTAFYLCASQDPGRYNQPQHFGDGTRLSIL.

The sample holds a few counts of this clone. The chain uses TRBV14 and TRBJ1-1; 9 bases agree with TRBD1. The germline V gene has CDR1 SGHDN and CDR2 FVKESK. Losses at the gene ends were 3 bases for V and 4 bases for J; bases not matched to a gene: 6. CDR3 length: 15 residues. The CDR3 is CASSQLGTGLTEAFF. The CDR3 coding sequence is TGTGCCAGCAGCCAGCTCGGGACAGGGCTCACTGAAGCTTTCTTT.

The chain links TRBV24-1 to TRBJ1-4, with TRBD1 matching over 8 bases. V lost 8 bases to trimming and J lost 10 bases; unmatched junction nucleotides: 8. CDR1 and CDR2 (germline): KGHDR, SFDVKD. The CDR3 covers 13 residues. The CDR3 DNA follows: TGTGCCACCAAGGACAGGGCGGGAGGAAAACTGTTTTTT. Protein product: CATKDRAGGKLFF.

This clone was detected only a few times. V usage is TRBV30 and J usage is TRBJ2-1, with 14 bases lining up with TRBD2. CDR1 is GTSNPN, CDR2 SVGIG, per germline (reference sequence). The CDR3 sequence is 16 residues long. Trimming removed 2 bases from V and 8 bases from J; junction bases left unmatched: 8. The CDR3 reads CAWSRGLAGVLDEQFF. The CDR3 nucleotides are TGTGCCTGGAGTCGGGGACTAGCGGGAGTTTTGGATGAGCAGTTCTTC.

This clone was detected only once. The V and J genes are TRBV7-8 and TRBJ1-1; D is possibly TRBD1 (5 bases). The CDR3 runs 15 residues. V was clipped by 5 bases and J by 1 base, with 14 bases between them. Per germline, CDR1 SGHVS and CDR2 FQNEAQ. The CDR3 loop is CASSIGTPPNTEAFF. The CDR3, as DNA: TGTGCCAGCAGCATCGGGACCCCCCCGAACACTGAAGCTTTCTTT.

V gene TRBV25-1 combines with J gene TRBJ2-1, with 10 bases that match TRBD2. Germline V gene sequence: CDR1 MGHDK, CDR2 SYGVNS. The V segment lost 2 bases and the J segment 6 bases; nucleotides outside the gene matches: 7. The CDR3 contains 16 residues. CDR3 protein: CASSEQLAGVANEQFF. CDR3 bases: TGTGCCAGCAGTGAACAGCTAGCGGGAGTCGCCAATGAGCAGTTCTTC.

This clone was seen only once. This sequence joins TRBV28 and TRBJ1-2; 10 nucleotides line up with TRBD1. CDR3 length equals 15 residues. The junction had 3 bases not matched to a gene; V was cut back by 2 bases and J by 3 bases. Germline V lookup: CDR1 MDHEN, CDR2 SYDVKM. The CDR3 loop is CASSLQDRGYYGYTF. CDR3 DNA: TGTGCCAGCAGTTTACAGGACAGGGGGTACTATGGCTACACCTTC.

The chain combines TRBV19 with TRBJ2-2; D is ambiguous. Germline V gene sequence: CDR1 LNHDA, CDR2 SQIVND (reference sequence). The CDR3 has 14 residues. Trimming took 6 bases from V and 5 from J, leaving 13 bases between them. This CDR3 reads CASRTTGGTGELFF. The CDR3 DNA is TGTGCCAGTAGGACCACTGGTGGGACCGGGGAGCTGTTTTTT.

The V gene is TRBV11-2, the J gene TRBJ2-1, with TRBD2 as a possible D gene (7 bases). Germline V gene lookup returns CDR1 SGHAT and CDR2 FQNNGV. V lost 1 base and J 5 bases, leaving 12 bases between the germline ends. The CDR3 sequence is 15 residues long. CDR3 sequence reads: CASSLGGGRHNEQFF. The CDR3, as DNA: TGTGCCAGCAGCTTAGGGGGGGGCCGCCACAATGAGCAGTTCTTC.

The rearrangement uses TRBV7-9 and TRBJ2-7, with a weak D call TRBD1 (6 bases). Germline CDR1 is SEHNR and CDR2 is FQNEAQ (reference sequence). CDR3 length: 14 amino acids. V gave up 5 bases and J gave up 3 bases, with 14 bases separating them. The CDR3 DNA sequence: TGTGCCAGCAGCAGGGACACAGATCGCTACGAGCAGTACTTC. Translating it yields CASSRDTDRYEQYF.

In DNA, the CDR3 is TGTGCCAGCAGCCCCGGGAACAGGGCTGAGACCCAGTACTTC. This gives the protein CASSPGNRAETQYF. V and J are TRBV5-4 and TRBJ2-5, with D possibly matching TRBD1 (6 bases). The CDR3 length is 14 residues. V lost 4 bases and J 5 bases, leaving 15 bases between the germline ends. The germline gives CDR1 SGHNT, CDR2 YYREEE (reference sequence).

In its sample, this clone was seen once. This chain links TRBV4-3 with TRBJ2-5, with D maybe TRBD1 (5 bases). Germline CDR1 and CDR2: LGHNA and YSLEER. V was pared by 0 bases and J by 4 bases, with 12 bases between. The CDR3 sequence is 15 residues long. CDR3 DNA sequence: TGCGCCAGCAGCCAAGAGAGGTGGCAGGGAGAGACCCAGTACTTC. It encodes CASSQERWQGETQYF.

DNA of the CDR3: TGTGCCTGGAGTGTAACAGGGCTTCAGCCCCAGCATTTT. This translates into CAWSVTGLQPQHF. This chain links TRBV30 with TRBJ1-5; D perhaps matches TRBD1 (6 bases). V was cut by 0 bases and J by 6 bases, with 9 bases left in between. Germline values: CDR1 GTSNPN, CDR2 SVGIG (reference sequence). CDR3 size: 13 residues.

This clone has just one count. The V and J genes are TRBV28 and TRBJ1-4; the D is unclear. V was shortened by 4 bases and J by 3 bases, with 3 bases between the two germline ends. The CDR3 extends over 12 amino acids. From germline, CDR1 is MDHEN and CDR2 SYDVKM. The CDR3 DNA reads TGTGCCAGCAGTTCCCCTAATGAAAAACTGTTTTTT. This encodes CASSSPNEKLFF.

V gene TRBV3-1 (or the pseudogene TRBV3-2) combines with J gene TRBJ2-2; tentative D call: TRBD2 (6 bases). V lost 5 bases and J 2 bases, leaving 12 bases between the germline ends. Germline assignment: CDR1 LGHDT and CDR2 YNNKEL (reference sequence). This CDR3 has 15 amino acids. As DNA, the CDR3 is TGTGCCAGCAGCGCGGCGGGGCTAAACACCGGGGAGCTGTTTTTT. This gives the protein CASSAAGLNTGELFF.

The chain joins TRBV19 to TRBJ2-1; D may be TRBD1 (6 bases). Germline assignment: CDR1 LNHDA and CDR2 SQIVND (reference sequence). Trimming left V 3 bases short and J 6 bases short, with 15 bases between. CDR3 length: 15 amino acids. The CDR3, as DNA: TGTGCCAGTAGTATTCCCCAGGGGATGGGCAATGAGCAGTTCTTC. It specifies CASSIPQGMGNEQFF.

This chain links TRBV3-1 (or the pseudogene TRBV3-2) with TRBJ2-7, with 10 bases matching TRBD2. CDR1 is LGHDT and CDR2 is YNNKEL in the germline V gene (reference sequence). V dropped 4 bases and J dropped 4; count of bases not matched to a gene: 19. The CDR3 loop spans 19 amino acids. CDR3 in DNA: TGTGCCAGCAGCCCCCGATCAAGCCCCAGCGGGGGGGCCCTGTACGAGCAGTACTTC. Translating it yields CASSPRSSPSGGALYEQYF.

The chain is built from TRBV3-1 (or the pseudogene TRBV3-2) and TRBJ1-2, with D hard to call. The V end lost 4 bases, the J end lost 2 bases, and 8 bases lay between the germline ends. The CDR3 length is 13 residues. In germline, CDR1 is LGHDT, CDR2 YNNKEL (reference sequence). The CDR3 coding sequence is TGTGCCAGCAGCCGGGAGGGCAACTATGGCTACACCTTC. The encoded protein is CASSREGNYGYTF.

For the CDR3, the DNA is TGTGCCAGCAGCCGGACAGGGATCTACGAGCAGTACTTC. It specifies CASSRTGIYEQYF. V gene TRBV2 combines with J gene TRBJ2-7, with 8 bases identical to TRBD1. Germline CDR1 is SNHLY and CDR2 is FYNNEI. J gave up 3 bases and V 6 bases, and 4 bases lay outside the gene matches. The CDR3 consists of 13 residues. Variable domain in full (rest from reference TRBV2 and TRBJ2-7): EPEVTQTPSHQVTQMGQEVILRCVPISNHLYFYWYRQILGQKVEFLVSFYNNEISEKSEIFDDQFSVERPDGSNFTLKIRSTKLEDSAMYFCASSRTGIYEQYFGPGTRLTVT.

The chain couples TRBV4-1 to TRBJ2-3; D tentatively fits TRBD1 or TRBD2 (5 bases each). Trimming left V 5 bases short and J 4 bases short, with 13 bases between. Germline CDR1 MGHRA, CDR2 YSYEKL. This CDR3 has 14 residues. CDR3 sequence reads: CASSEGLGPDTQYF. CDR3 DNA sequence: TGCGCCAGCAGCGAGGGGCTGGGCCCAGATACGCAGTATTTT.

This chain joins TRBV3-1 (or the pseudogene TRBV3-2) and TRBJ1-6; D is unresolved. The length of the CDR3 is 13 residues. Trimming cost V 4 bases and J 6 bases, with 7 bases left between them. The V gene's germline CDR1 is LGHDT and CDR2 YNNKEL (reference sequence). The CDR3 protein is CASSPGPNSPLHF. In DNA form, the CDR3 reads TGTGCCAGCAGCCCCGGCCCTAATTCACCCCTCCACTTT.

The V call is TRBV6-5, the J call TRBJ1-5, with a weak D call TRBD1 (6 bases). The V end was cut by 6 bases, the J end by 3 bases, with 9 bases between. Germline V gene data show CDR1 as MNHEY and CDR2 as SVGAGI. The CDR3 extends over 13 amino acids. The CDR3 spells CASRGGVNQPQHF. CDR3 in DNA: TGTGCCAGCAGAGGGGGAGTCAATCAGCCCCAGCATTTT.